This is a list of T cell receptor beta chains from one sample in a study of lymphopenia after photon versus proton radiotherapy. Only in-frame clones appear in the TCRdb table, and some are missing; sequencing was by immunoSEQ multiplex PCR. Altogether tens of thousands of clones are present, 83% being singletons, with the ten largest covering under 1.5%. Sequencing was performed on peripheral blood, taken from a patient treated with proton-based radiotherapy. Every receptor here comes from a man between 60 and 70 years old with pancreatic cancer. Each CDR3 is given without its conserved first and last residue.

v_call: TRBV28; cdr3_aa: ASRNRPDWNTEAF
v_call: TRBV14; cdr3_aa: ASSHGGFGGKNIQY
v_call: TRBV19; cdr3_aa: ASTSEGTGKETQY
v_call: TRBV18; cdr3_aa: ASSPGTGGSYEQY
v_call: TRBV7-3; cdr3_aa: ASSLGAGGTEAF
v_call: TRBV7-9; cdr3_aa: ASSPPGQREKLF
v_call: TRBV6-5; cdr3_aa: ASRGGRSEQF
v_call: TRBV5-1; cdr3_aa: ASSLGGQNYEQY
v_call: TRBV28; cdr3_aa: ASSSPTSGSSNEQY
v_call: TRBV6-1; cdr3_aa: ASVETGGAGYGYT
v_call: TRBV2; cdr3_aa: ASRRQGVGETQY
v_call: TRBV19; cdr3_aa: ASSTHSTDTQY
v_call: TRBV28; cdr3_aa: ASRQDWALRSPLH